This TCR beta chain was observed in a study of T cell repertoires in cytomegalovirus infection. Across the whole study: As its CMV epitopes, the study selected recently identified HLA-C-restricted and well-studied HLA-B-restricted targets. CMV infection and matching HLA type were both indicated by public TCR beta signatures. Study-wide results and limits: HLA-C-restricted, CMV-specific TCR beta clonotypes were dominant ex vivo.

A word on this clonotype: Its target is unknown.

TCRdb passed the reads through MiXCR, listing each CDR3 protein once. This repertoire shows more than 300,000 distinct CDR3 sequences, about 35% found once; its top ten account for approximately 15%. This TCR was recovered from a human donor in good health (CMV status not recorded). Some clones in this sample may be carry-over from other donors' samples. The material was cultured PBMCs, obtained from culture after CMV antigen stimulation.

The CDR3 region has the DNA TGTGCCAGTAGTAAATCCCTACTCGTCTATGGCTACACCTTC. This codes for CASSKSLLVYGYTF. The chain couples TRBV19 to TRBJ1-2; D is uncertain. This CDR3 has 14 residues. The V and J ends lost 4 bases and 4 bases respectively, with 13 bases between them. The germline gives CDR1 LNHDA, CDR2 SQIVND (reference sequence).